The clone carrying this T cell receptor (beta chain) has more than one count but fewer than ten. Original methodology: Amplifying reference gene primers gave estimates of nucleated cell counts. Method: immunoSEQ multiplex PCR; TCRdb's copy keeps in-frame clones and lacks some. The V and J calls and clone size are taken from that table; D and trimming were inferred from the DNA. This table has about 210,000 clones, approximately 80% appearing once. These data are taken from a study of blood T cell repertoires in COVID-19. CDR3 size: 17 residues. J is TRBJ1-6 and V is TRBV7-5. TRBV7-5 is a recognized pseudogene. Sequencing was done on a sample of peripheral blood. The TCR comes from a woman older than 75 with COVID-19, enrolled during active disease. The DNA for the CDR3 is TGTGCCAGAAGCTGGGCGGGGGAGGTTGTGTGCGGTTCACCCCTCCACTTT. Translation gives CARSWAGEVVCGSPLHF.